Below are 32 T cell receptor beta chains sequenced from a single sample in a study of shared clonotypes between healthy human individuals. Generated by immunoSEQ multiplex PCR, the TCRdb table keeps only in-frame clones and is missing some. The sample contains around 1,000,000 clones, 70% to 85% of which appear only once. Sequenced sample: memory CD4+ T cells from PBMCs. As for subset: CD45RA-negative fraction. These receptors originate from a man aged 18 to 29 in good health. Some clones in this sample may be carry-over from other donors' samples.

The rearrangement uses TRBV28 and TRBJ1-5; a weak D match, TRBD1 (5 bases). The V gene lost 2 bases and the J gene lost 0 bases, with 8 bases spanning the gap. Germline-derived CDR1 and CDR2 are MDHEN and SYDVKM. The CDR3 has 15 amino acids. The DNA of the CDR3 is TGTGCCAGCAGTTTAGTCAGGGCTAGCAATCAGCCCCAGCATTTT. Its protein product is CASSLVRASNQPQHF. Looking up the rest from reference TRBV28 and TRBJ1-5 gives the full variable domain: DVKVTQSSRYLVKRTGEKVFLECVQDMDHENMFWYRQDPGLGLRLIYFSYDVKMKEKGDIPEGYSVSREKKERFSLILESASTNQTSMYLCASSLVRASNQPQHFGDGTRLSIL.

The V call is TRBV28, the J call TRBJ1-1; the D is unclear. With 5 bases removed from V and 0 bases from J, the gap between germline ends came to 10 bases. The CDR3 sequence is 14 residues long. Germline CDR1 and CDR2: MDHEN and SYDVKM. This CDR3 reads CASSPTQMNTEAFF. The CDR3 region has the DNA TGTGCCAGCAGTCCCACACAAATGAACACTGAAGCTTTCTTT.

The rearrangement joins TRBV18 to TRBJ2-7; D might be TRBD1 (7 bases). The CDR3 covers 15 residues. CDR1 and CDR2 from the germline V gene are KGHSH and LQKENI. Between the trimmed V and J ends, which lost 2 bases and 0 bases, there was a span of 11 bases. The CDR3 protein is CASSPWRDSSYEQYF. CDR3 DNA: TGTGCCAGCTCACCATGGCGGGACAGCTCCTACGAGCAGTACTTC.

The J gene is TRBJ2-2, the V gene TRBV29-1; a weak D match, TRBD1 (6 bases). The ends were cut back, 2 bases at V and 2 bases at J, with 12 bases in the middle. Looked up from germline, CDR1 is SQVTM and CDR2 is ANQGSEA. The CDR3 has 15 residues. CDR3 nucleotides: TGCAGCGTTGAAATGGGACATCTTAACACCGGGGAGCTGTTTTTT. It yields the protein CSVEMGHLNTGELFF.

The J gene is TRBJ1-1, the V gene TRBV27, with 7 bases aligning to TRBD1. Per germline, CDR1 MNHEY and CDR2 SMNVEV (reference sequence). The CDR3 has 16 amino acids. V lost 2 bases, J lost 3 bases, and 9 bases stayed unmatched. CDR3 amino acids: CASSLTPGQPHTEAFF. As DNA, the CDR3 is TGTGCCAGCAGTTTAACCCCGGGACAGCCTCACACTGAAGCTTTCTTT.

In its sample, this clone was seen once. The gene calls are TRBV27 and TRBJ1-1; D gene unclear. V was shortened by 1 base and J by 4 bases, with 10 bases between the two germline ends. The V gene's germline CDR1 is MNHEY and CDR2 SMNVEV (reference sequence). The CDR3 is 14 amino acids. The CDR3 DNA is TGTGCCAGCAGTTTATACCGCTCGGGCACTGAAGCTTTCTTT. It yields the protein CASSLYRSGTEAFF.

V gene TRBV21-1 combines with J gene TRBJ1-1; TRBD1 is taken as the D call from the table, unchecked against the DNA. TRBV21-1 is a known pseudogene. The CDR3 is made up of 15 amino acids. CDR3 bases: TGTGCCAGCAGCAAAGAGGGGACAGGGGACACTGAAGCTTTCTTT. Its protein is CASSKEGTGDTEAFF.

This sequence joins TRBV28 and TRBJ1-3; possibly TRBD1 for D (5 bases). V lost 0 bases to trimming and J lost 4 bases, with 13 bases between them. Germline CDR1 MDHEN, CDR2 SYDVKM. The CDR3 has 16 amino acids. CDR3 residues: CASSLWGGMSGNTIYF. The CDR3 DNA reads as TGTGCCAGCAGTTTATGGGGGGGAATGTCCGGAAACACCATATATTTT.

The chain couples TRBV29-1 to TRBJ1-1; 9 nucleotides line up with TRBD1. Trimming took 7 bases from V and 4 from J; bases not matched to a gene: 7. The CDR3 is 13 amino acids. Per germline, CDR1 SQVTM and CDR2 ANQGSEA. The CDR3 DNA reads as TGCAGCGGGGGGGACAGGGCTACCACTGAAGCTTTCTTT. Protein: CSGGDRATTEAFF. Filled out from reference TRBV29-1 and TRBJ1-1, the complete variable domain reads SAVISQKPSRDICQRGTSLTIQCQVDSQVTMMFWYRQQPGQSLTLIATANQGSEATYESGFVIDKFPISRPNLTFSTLTVSNMSPEDSSIYLCSGGDRATTEAFFGQGTRLTVV.

This clone was seen a few times. V usage is TRBV11-2 and J usage is TRBJ2-5; 8 nucleotides align to TRBD2. Near its end, the DNA agrees better with TRBJ2-7, so the J call may be wrong. From germline, CDR1 is SGHAT and CDR2 FQNNGV. This CDR3 spans 15 amino acids. The DNA for the CDR3 is TGTGCCAGCAGCTTAGGCAGCGGGGGTGCCTACGAGCAGTACTTC. Its protein is CASSLGSGGAYEQYF.

The chain links TRBV30 to TRBJ2-3, with D possibly matching TRBD2 (5 bases). V was shortened by 0 bases and J by 7 bases, with 8 bases between the two germline ends. Germline loops: CDR1 GTSNPN, CDR2 SVGIG (reference sequence). CDR3 length equals 12 residues. CDR3 DNA sequence: TGTGCCTGGAGTGTAAGAGGGAATACGCAGTATTTT. This sequence encodes CAWSVRGNTQYF. The full variable domain, its missing parts supplied by reference TRBV30 and TRBJ2-3, is SQTIHQWPATLVQPVGSPLSLECTVEGTSNPNLYWYRQAAGRGLQLLFYSVGIGQISSEVPQNLSASRPQDRQFILSSKKLLLSDSGFYLCAWSVRGNTQYFGPGTRLTVL.

This chain uses TRBV28 with TRBJ1-1; D unclear. Germline CDR1 is MDHEN and CDR2 is SYDVKM. The CDR3 length is 13 residues. The V end was cut by 7 bases, the J end by 2 bases, with 11 bases between. The DNA for the CDR3 is TGTGCCAGCATCCGGGCCCTAAACACTGAAGCTTTCTTT. This gives the protein CASIRALNTEAFF.

The rearrangement links TRBV7-9 to TRBJ2-3; 7 nucleotides agree with TRBD2. The length of the CDR3 is 16 residues. Trimming cost V 4 bases and J 0 bases; bases outside gene matches: 7. CDR1 is SEHNR, CDR2 FQNEAQ, per germline (reference sequence). CDR3 protein: CASSSRGRSSTDTQYF. In DNA, the CDR3 is TGTGCCAGCAGCTCCCGCGGGAGATCTAGCACAGATACGCAGTATTTT.

Remarks on this clone: This same CDR3 is encoded by further DNA sequences in the sample. The J gene is TRBJ2-5, the V gene TRBV9; D gene ambiguous. Germline V gene data show CDR1 as SGDLS and CDR2 as YYNGEE. Trimming stripped 1 base from V and 4 bases from J, with 5 bases between. The CDR3 covers 12 residues. CDR3 nucleotides: TGTGCCAGCAGCGTATTGGGAGAGACCCAGTACTTC. Protein sequence: CASSVLGETQYF.

The chain links TRBV27 to TRBJ1-2, with 10 bases aligning to TRBD1. This CDR3 has 13 residues. Trimming cost V 6 bases and J 7 bases; bases outside gene matches: 5. CDR1 and CDR2 from the germline V gene are MNHEY and SMNVEV (reference sequence). Here the CDR3 DNA reads TGTGCCAGCAGGGGACAGGGGTTGAGTGGCTACACCTTC. It yields the protein CASRGQGLSGYTF.

The V call is TRBV6-1, the J call TRBJ2-7; 10 bases line up with TRBD1. The junction had 6 bases not matched to a gene; V was cut back by 6 bases and J by 4 bases. Germline lookup yields CDR1 MNHNS and CDR2 SASEGT. The CDR3 sequence is 14 residues long. Here the CDR3 reads CASSLDRGHYEQYF. The CDR3 nucleotides are TGTGCCAGCAGCTTAGACAGGGGGCATTACGAGCAGTACTTC.

V is TRBV19 and J is TRBJ2-5; 8 nucleotides align to TRBD1. The CDR3 extends over 16 amino acids. V shed 3 bases and J 3 bases; nucleotides not matched to a gene: 9. Per germline, CDR1 LNHDA and CDR2 SQIVND (reference sequence). As DNA, the CDR3 is TGTGCCAGTAGTATCCCCCGGGGACAGGCCGAAGAGACCCAGTACTTC. Amino acids: CASSIPRGQAEETQYF.

V is TRBV5-1 and J is TRBJ2-7; D assignment may be TRBD1 or TRBD2 (5 bases each). The CDR3 length is 12 residues. Deletions cut 3 bases from V and 3 bases from J, with 7 bases between. Germline-derived CDR1 and CDR2 are SGHRS and YFSETQ. CDR3 loop: CASSWDLYEQYF. CDR3 nucleotides: TGCGCCAGCAGCTGGGACCTCTACGAGCAGTACTTC.

The chain employs TRBV15 and TRBJ1-3; unclear D gene. The CDR3 contains 18 residues. V was trimmed by 0 bases and J by 1 base, leaving 16 bases between them. Looked up from germline, CDR1 is LNHNV and CDR2 is YYDKDF (reference sequence). The CDR3 nucleotides read TGTGCCACCAGCAGAGACCTTTTCGTAGATTTTTCTGGAAACACCATATATTTT. It yields the protein CATSRDLFVDFSGNTIYF.

This clone was counted a few times. This chain connects TRBV10-2 to TRBJ1-2; unclear D gene. The germline gives CDR1 WSHSY, CDR2 SAAADI. Deletions cut 2 bases from V and 5 bases from J, with 12 bases between. This CDR3 comprises 14 residues. In DNA, the CDR3 is TGCGCCAGCAGTGAGGGCAGGCCTACATATGGCTACACCTTC. It codes for CASSEGRPTYGYTF.

The chain combines TRBV27 with TRBJ2-1; 11 bases agree with TRBD2. CDR1 is MNHEY, CDR2 SMNVEV, per germline (reference sequence). This CDR3 has 14 residues. Losses at the gene ends were 6 bases for V and 5 bases for J; bases not matched to a gene: 3. The CDR3 loop is CASRGLAAHNEQFF. The CDR3 DNA follows: TGTGCCAGCAGGGGACTAGCGGCGCACAATGAGCAGTTCTTC.

The CDR3 DNA reads as TGTGCCAGCAGCCAAGATGGTGGGCAGGGGTGGCGGGAGGGCCGCGGGGAGACCCAGTACTTC. It specifies CASSQDGGQGWREGRGETQYF. The chain carries TRBV4-2 and TRBJ2-5; TRBD2 agrees at 9 bases. The CDR3 is 21 residues long. From germline, CDR1 is LGHNA and CDR2 YNFKEQ. With V trimmed by 0 bases and J by 5 bases, 22 bases remained unmatched.

The chain joins TRBV7-9 to TRBJ2-3; 9 bases are a match to TRBD1. J was trimmed by 3 bases and V by 5 bases; bases with no gene match: 12. Germline loops: CDR1 SEHNR, CDR2 FQNEAQ (reference sequence). The CDR3 covers 17 residues. CDR3 loop: CASSQERTGERTDTQYF. The CDR3 DNA sequence: TGTGCCAGCAGCCAAGAGAGGACAGGGGAAAGGACAGATACGCAGTATTTT.

J is TRBJ2-5 and V is TRBV7-2; D is undetermined. Per germline, CDR1 SGHTA and CDR2 FQGNSA. The CDR3 has 14 residues. Trimming removed 1 base at V and 3 bases at J, with 9 bases between. The CDR3 protein is CASSLVLAKETQYF. The CDR3 nucleotides are TGTGCCAGCAGCTTAGTGTTGGCCAAAGAGACCCAGTACTTC.

This chain connects TRBV29-1 to TRBJ2-7; D not resolved. Deletions cut 1 base from V and 3 bases from J, with 7 bases between. Germline values: CDR1 SQVTM, CDR2 ANQGSEA. The CDR3 has 12 residues. Written as DNA, the CDR3 is TGCAGCGTTGAAGTCGGCGGCTACGAGCAGTACTTC. As protein: CSVEVGGYEQYF.

This clone was counted between two and nine times. The CDR3 reads CASSSVDGQQQETQYF. The CDR3 DNA is TGCGCCAGCAGCTCAGTAGACGGACAGCAGCAAGAGACCCAGTACTTC. The chain combines TRBV5-1 with TRBJ2-5; a weak D match, TRBD1 (6 bases). CDR3 length equals 16 residues. V lost 3 bases and J 2 bases, leaving 17 bases between the germline ends. The germline CDR1 and CDR2 sequences are SGHRS and YFSETQ.

The V gene is TRBV29-1, the J gene TRBJ2-2; D is possibly TRBD2 (6 bases). Looked up from germline, CDR1 is SQVTM and CDR2 is ANQGSEA. This CDR3 has 16 residues. V was shortened by 0 bases and J by 4 bases, with 15 bases between the two germline ends. The CDR3 region has the DNA TGCAGCGTTGAAGATGGGGGGACGTTTGGCACCGGGGAGCTGTTTTTT. It specifies CSVEDGGTFGTGELFF.

Remarks on this clone: The identical CDR3 is also encoded by other nucleotide sequences in the sample. The chain carries TRBV11-3 and TRBJ1-1; 7 bases match TRBD1. This CDR3 has 13 residues. Germline values: CDR1 SGHNT, CDR2 YENEEA. Trimming removed 4 bases from V and 3 bases from J; junction bases left unmatched: 2. CDR3 sequence: CASSSGQYTEAFF. The CDR3 DNA reads TGTGCCAGCAGCTCGGGACAGTACACTGAAGCTTTCTTT.

The chain couples TRBV27 to TRBJ1-4; a possible D gene is TRBD1 (6 bases). Trimming removed 6 bases from V and 9 bases from J, with 17 bases in between. CDR1 is MNHEY and CDR2 is SMNVEV in the germline V gene (reference sequence). The CDR3 consists of 14 residues. The CDR3 coding sequence is TGTGCCAGCAGGGCGACAGGTCGGGCCCAAAAACTGTTTTTT. Translated, it gives CASRATGRAQKLFF.

The chain uses TRBV27 and TRBJ2-7; maybe TRBD2 (5 bases). This CDR3 spans 15 amino acids. Germline V CDR1 and CDR2: MNHEY, SMNVEV (reference sequence). Trimming shortened V by 5 bases and J by 3 bases, and 17 bases separated the two germline ends. CDR3 in DNA: TGTGCCAGCAGTGCGAGGCCTAGCTCGGGCTACGAGCAGTACTTC. Amino acid sequence: CASSARPSSGYEQYF.

This clone was counted between two and nine times. CDR3 nucleotides: TGCAGCGTTCCGGGCCTACGGCCCTACAATGAGCAGTTCTTC. Translating it yields CSVPGLRPYNEQFF. This chain uses TRBV29-1 with TRBJ2-1; D unresolved. Trimming shortened V by 5 bases and J by 2 bases, and 13 bases separated the two germline ends. The germline gives CDR1 SQVTM, CDR2 ANQGSEA. The CDR3 is made up of 14 amino acids.

The rearrangement joins TRBV4-1 to TRBJ1-4; the match to TRBD1 covers 11 bases. The junction had 7 bases not matched to a gene; V was cut back by 4 bases and J by 0 bases. Per germline, CDR1 MGHRA and CDR2 YSYEKL. The CDR3 sequence is 18 residues long. DNA for the CDR3: TGCGCCAGCAGCCCCGGACAGGGGGCATATCCAACTAATGAAAAACTGTTTTTT. Translated: CASSPGQGAYPTNEKLFF.